This T cell receptor beta chain was captured by sequencing in a study of blood T cell repertoires in COVID-19. Study-level background: Sites in the United States, Italy and Spain provided acute and convalescent COVID-19 samples.

Sequencing used immunoSEQ multiplex PCR; TCRdb keeps in-frame clones, though not all of them. Here the sample spans over 250,000 clones, approximately 88% being singletons. Individuals aged roughly 18 to 100 years were recruited from 24 US areas. Symptom resolution, clearance, or two negative PCRs marked the recovered donors of Cohort 3. Germline trimming cut 4 bases from V and 5 bases from J; bases unmatched to any gene: 11. Germline V gene data show CDR1 as SGHTA and CDR2 as FQGTGA. The CDR3 has 16 residues. This receptor was taken from a woman aged 25 to 39 who had recovered from COVID-19. The specimen was PBMCs or T cells enriched from blood (not recorded which). The V gene is TRBV7-3, the J gene TRBJ2-3; 8 nucleotides line up with TRBD1. This CDR3 reads CASSSTGTGSGDTQYF. CDR3 DNA: TGTGCCAGCAGCTCGACCGGGACAGGATCGGGAGATACGCAGTATTTT.